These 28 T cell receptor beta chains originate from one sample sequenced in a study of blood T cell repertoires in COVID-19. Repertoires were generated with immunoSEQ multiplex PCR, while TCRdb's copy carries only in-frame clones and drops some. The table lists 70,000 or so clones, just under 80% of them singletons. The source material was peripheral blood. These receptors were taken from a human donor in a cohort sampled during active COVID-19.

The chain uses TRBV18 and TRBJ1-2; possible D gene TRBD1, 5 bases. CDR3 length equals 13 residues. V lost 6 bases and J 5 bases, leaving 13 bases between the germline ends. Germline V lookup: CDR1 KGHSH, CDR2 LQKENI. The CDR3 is CASSPGGVYGYTF. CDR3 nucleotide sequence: TGTGCCAGCTCCCCGGGGGGAGTTTATGGCTACACCTTC.

The CDR3 here is CASNDSSYNSPLHF. The CDR3, as DNA: TGTGCCAGCAACGACAGCTCCTATAATTCACCCCTCCACTTT. The chain joins TRBV28 to TRBJ1-6, with a tentative D call TRBD1 (5 bases). Germline V CDR1 and CDR2: MDHEN, SYDVKM. V was clipped by 7 bases and J by 0 bases, with 7 bases between them. This CDR3 has 14 amino acids. The full variable domain, in which reference TRBV28 and TRBJ1-6 provide the parts outside the CDR3, is DVKVTQSSRYLVKRTGEKVFLECVQDMDHENMFWYRQDPGLGLRLIYFSYDVKMKEKGDIPEGYSVSREKKERFSLILESASTNQTSMYLCASNDSSYNSPLHFGNGTRLTVT.

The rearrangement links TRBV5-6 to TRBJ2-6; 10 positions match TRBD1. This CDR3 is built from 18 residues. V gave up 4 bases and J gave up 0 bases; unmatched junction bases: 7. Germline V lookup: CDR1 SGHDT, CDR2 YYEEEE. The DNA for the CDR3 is TGTGCCAGCAGCGGGACAGGGGTCTACCTCTCTGGGGCCAACGTCCTGACTTTC. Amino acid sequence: CASSGTGVYLSGANVLTF.

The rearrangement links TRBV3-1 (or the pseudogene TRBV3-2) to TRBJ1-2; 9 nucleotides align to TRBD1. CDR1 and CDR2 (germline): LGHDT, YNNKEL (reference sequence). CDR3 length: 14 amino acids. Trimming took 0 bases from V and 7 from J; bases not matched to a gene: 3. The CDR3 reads CASSQDTGGSGYTF. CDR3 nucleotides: TGTGCCAGCAGCCAAGATACAGGGGGCTCTGGCTACACCTTC.

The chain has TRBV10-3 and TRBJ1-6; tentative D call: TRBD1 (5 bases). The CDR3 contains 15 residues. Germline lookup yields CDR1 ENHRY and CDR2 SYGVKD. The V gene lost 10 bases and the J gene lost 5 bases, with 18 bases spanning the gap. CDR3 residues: CATAERGGNNSPLHF. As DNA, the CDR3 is TGTGCCACCGCTGAACGGGGGGGGAATAATTCACCCCTCCACTTT.

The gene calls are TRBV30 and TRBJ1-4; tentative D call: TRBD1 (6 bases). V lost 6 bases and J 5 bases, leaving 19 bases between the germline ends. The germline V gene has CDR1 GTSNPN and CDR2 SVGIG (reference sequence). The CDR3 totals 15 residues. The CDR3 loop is CACRTVAPLNEKLFF. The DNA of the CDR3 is TGTGCCTGTCGGACAGTAGCGCCGCTGAATGAAAAACTGTTTTTT. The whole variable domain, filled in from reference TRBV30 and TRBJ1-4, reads SQTIHQWPATLVQPVGSPLSLECTVEGTSNPNLYWYRQAAGRGLQLLFYSVGIGQISSEVPQNLSASRPQDRQFILSSKKLLLSDSGFYLCACRTVAPLNEKLFFGSGTQLSVL.

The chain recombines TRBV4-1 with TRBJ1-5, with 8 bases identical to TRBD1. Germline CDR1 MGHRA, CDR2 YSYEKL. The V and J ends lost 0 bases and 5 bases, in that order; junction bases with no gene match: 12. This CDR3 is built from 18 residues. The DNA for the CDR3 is TGCGCCAGCAGCCAAGATCCACTCCGGGACAGGACGGATCAGCCCCAGCATTTT. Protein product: CASSQDPLRDRTDQPQHF.

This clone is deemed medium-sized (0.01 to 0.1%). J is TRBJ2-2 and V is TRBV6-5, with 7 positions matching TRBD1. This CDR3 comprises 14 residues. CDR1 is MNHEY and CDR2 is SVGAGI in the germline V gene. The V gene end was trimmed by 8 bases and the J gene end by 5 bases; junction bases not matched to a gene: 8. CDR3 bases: TGTGCCAGCGCCACGGGACAGAGGACCGGGGAGCTGTTTTTT. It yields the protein CASATGQRTGELFF.

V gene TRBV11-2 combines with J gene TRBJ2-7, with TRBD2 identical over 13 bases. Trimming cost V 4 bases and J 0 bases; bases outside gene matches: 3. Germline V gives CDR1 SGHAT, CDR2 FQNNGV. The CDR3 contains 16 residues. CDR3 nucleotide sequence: TGTGCCAGCAGCTGGCGGACTAGCGGGAGCTCCTACGAGCAGTACTTC. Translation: CASSWRTSGSSYEQYF.

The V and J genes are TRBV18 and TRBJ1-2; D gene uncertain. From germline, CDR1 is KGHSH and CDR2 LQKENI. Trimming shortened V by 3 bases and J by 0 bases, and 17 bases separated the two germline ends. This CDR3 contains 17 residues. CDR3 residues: CASSPQKAVMANYGYTF. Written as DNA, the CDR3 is TGTGCCAGCTCACCTCAGAAGGCGGTAATGGCTAACTATGGCTACACCTTC.

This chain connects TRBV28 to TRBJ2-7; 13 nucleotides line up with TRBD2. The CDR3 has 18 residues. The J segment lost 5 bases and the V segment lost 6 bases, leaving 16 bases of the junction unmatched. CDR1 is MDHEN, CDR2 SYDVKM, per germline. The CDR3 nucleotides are TGTGCCAGCAGCCCTCTTCCCCGGACTAGCGGGAGAGCGCACGAGCAGTACTTC. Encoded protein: CASSPLPRTSGRAHEQYF.

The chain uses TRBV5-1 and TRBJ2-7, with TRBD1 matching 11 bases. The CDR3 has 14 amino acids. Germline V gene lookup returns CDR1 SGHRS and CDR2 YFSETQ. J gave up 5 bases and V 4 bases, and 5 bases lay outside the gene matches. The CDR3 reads CASSVRDRGDEQYF. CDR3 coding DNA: TGCGCCAGCAGCGTCCGGGACAGGGGGGACGAGCAGTACTTC. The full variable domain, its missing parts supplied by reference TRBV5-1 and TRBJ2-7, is KAGVTQTPRYLIKTRGQQVTLSCSPISGHRSVSWYQQTPGQGLQFLFEYFSETQRNKGNFPGRFSGRQFSNSRSEMNVSTLELGDSALYLCASSVRDRGDEQYFGPGTRLTVT.

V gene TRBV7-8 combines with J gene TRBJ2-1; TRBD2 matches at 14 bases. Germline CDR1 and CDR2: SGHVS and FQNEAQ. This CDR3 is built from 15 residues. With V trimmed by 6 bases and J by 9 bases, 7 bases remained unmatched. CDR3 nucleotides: TGTGCCAGCAGACGGGGACTAGCGGGAGTTTTTGAGCAGTTCTTC. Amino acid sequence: CASRRGLAGVFEQFF.

This chain's CDR3 is CASSTRDRSEQFF. The CDR3 DNA is TGTGCCAGCAGTACAAGAGACAGGTCGGAGCAGTTCTTC. J is TRBJ2-1 and V is TRBV27, with D perhaps TRBD1 (6 bases). With 5 bases removed from V and 10 bases from J, the gap between germline ends came to 15 bases. This CDR3 region has 13 residues. CDR1 is MNHEY and CDR2 is SMNVEV in the germline V gene (reference sequence).

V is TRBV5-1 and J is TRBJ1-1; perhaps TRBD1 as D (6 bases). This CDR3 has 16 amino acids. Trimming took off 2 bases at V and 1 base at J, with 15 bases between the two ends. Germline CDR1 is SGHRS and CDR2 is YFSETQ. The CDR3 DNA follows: TGCGCCAGCAGCTTAAAGACAGGAGCCCAGAACACTGAAGCTTTCTTT. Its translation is CASSLKTGAQNTEAFF.

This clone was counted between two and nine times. CDR3 DNA sequence: TGTGCCAGCAGCCAAGGCAGTAATGCTGGAAACACCATATATTTT. It codes for CASSQGSNAGNTIYF. V is TRBV3-1 (or the pseudogene TRBV3-2) and J is TRBJ1-3; D not resolved. Trimming removed 1 base at V and 2 bases at J, with 9 bases between. Germline V lookup: CDR1 LGHDT, CDR2 YNNKEL (reference sequence). The CDR3 has 15 residues.

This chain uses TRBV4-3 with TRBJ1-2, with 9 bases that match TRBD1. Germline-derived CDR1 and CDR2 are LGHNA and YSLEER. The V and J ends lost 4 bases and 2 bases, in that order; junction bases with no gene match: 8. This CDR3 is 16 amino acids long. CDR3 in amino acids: CASSRDTGTGNYGYTF. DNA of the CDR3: TGCGCCAGCAGCCGAGACACCGGGACAGGGAACTATGGCTACACCTTC.

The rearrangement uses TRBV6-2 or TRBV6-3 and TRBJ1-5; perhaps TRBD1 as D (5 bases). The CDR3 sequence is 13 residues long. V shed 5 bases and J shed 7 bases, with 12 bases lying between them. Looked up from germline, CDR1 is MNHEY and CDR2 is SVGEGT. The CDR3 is CASSHLTGQPQHF. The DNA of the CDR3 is TGTGCCAGCAGTCACCTAACAGGACAGCCCCAGCATTTT.

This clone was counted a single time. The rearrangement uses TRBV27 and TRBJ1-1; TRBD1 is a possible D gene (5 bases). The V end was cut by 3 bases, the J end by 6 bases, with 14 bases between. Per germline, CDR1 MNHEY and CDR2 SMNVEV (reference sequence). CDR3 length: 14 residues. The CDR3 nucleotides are TGTGCCAGCAGTTTCTCGACAGCTAGGGCTGAAGCTTTCTTT. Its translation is CASSFSTARAEAFF.

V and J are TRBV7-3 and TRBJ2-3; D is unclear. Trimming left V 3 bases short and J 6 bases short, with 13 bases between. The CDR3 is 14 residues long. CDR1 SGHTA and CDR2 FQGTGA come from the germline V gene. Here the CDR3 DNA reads TGTGCCAGCAGCTTGGCCAGTGGAGTGGATACGCAGTATTTT. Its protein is CASSLASGVDTQYF.

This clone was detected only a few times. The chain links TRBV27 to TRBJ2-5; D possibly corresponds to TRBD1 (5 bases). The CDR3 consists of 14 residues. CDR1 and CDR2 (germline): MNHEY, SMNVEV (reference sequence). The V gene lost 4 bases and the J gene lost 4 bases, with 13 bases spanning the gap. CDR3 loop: CASSSLQGRETQYF. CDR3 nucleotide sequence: TGTGCCAGCAGTTCCCTTCAGGGCCGAGAGACCCAGTACTTC.

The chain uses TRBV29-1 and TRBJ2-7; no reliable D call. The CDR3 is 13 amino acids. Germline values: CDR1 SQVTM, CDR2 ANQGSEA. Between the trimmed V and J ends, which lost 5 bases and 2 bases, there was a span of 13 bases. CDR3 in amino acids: CSVMKAGPYEQYF. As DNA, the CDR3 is TGCAGCGTTATGAAGGCAGGCCCCTACGAGCAGTACTTC.

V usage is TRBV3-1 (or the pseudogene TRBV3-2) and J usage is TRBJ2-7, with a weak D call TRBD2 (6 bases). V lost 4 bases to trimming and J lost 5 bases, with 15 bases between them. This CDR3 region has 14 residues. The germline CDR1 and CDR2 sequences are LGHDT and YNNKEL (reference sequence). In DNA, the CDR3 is TGTGCCAGCAGCCTCTCGGGAGCTGTTAACGAGCAGTACTTC. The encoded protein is CASSLSGAVNEQYF.

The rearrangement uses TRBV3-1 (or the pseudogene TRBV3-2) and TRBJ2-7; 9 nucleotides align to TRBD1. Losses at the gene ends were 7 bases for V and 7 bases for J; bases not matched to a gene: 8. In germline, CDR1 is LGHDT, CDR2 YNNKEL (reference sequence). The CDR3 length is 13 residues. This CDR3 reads CASTGQGSEEQYF. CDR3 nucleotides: TGTGCCAGCACGGGACAGGGATCGGAAGAGCAGTACTTC.

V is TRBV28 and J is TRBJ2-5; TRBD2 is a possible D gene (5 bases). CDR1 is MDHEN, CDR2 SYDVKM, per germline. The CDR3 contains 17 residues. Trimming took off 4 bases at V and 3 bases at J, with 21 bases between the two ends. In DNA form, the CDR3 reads TGTGCCAGCAGTTCTTCCGCGGAGGTTGAGCGGAAAGAGACCCAGTACTTC. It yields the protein CASSSSAEVERKETQYF.

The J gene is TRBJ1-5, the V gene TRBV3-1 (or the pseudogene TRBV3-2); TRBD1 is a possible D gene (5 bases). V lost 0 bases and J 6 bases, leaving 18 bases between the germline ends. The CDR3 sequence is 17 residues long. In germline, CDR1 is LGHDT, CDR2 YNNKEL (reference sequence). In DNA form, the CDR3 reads TGTGCCAGCAGCCAAGACGGACAACCTATAGCAGGTCAGCCCCAGCATTTT. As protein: CASSQDGQPIAGQPQHF.

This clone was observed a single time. The CDR3 DNA follows: TGCAGCGTTGAAGCAGGGTCAGATACGCAGTATTTT. It yields the protein CSVEAGSDTQYF. This chain connects TRBV29-1 to TRBJ2-3; maybe TRBD1 (5 bases). The CDR3 consists of 12 residues. CDR1 is SQVTM and CDR2 is ANQGSEA in the germline V gene. Deletions cut 1 base from V and 4 bases from J, with 6 bases between.

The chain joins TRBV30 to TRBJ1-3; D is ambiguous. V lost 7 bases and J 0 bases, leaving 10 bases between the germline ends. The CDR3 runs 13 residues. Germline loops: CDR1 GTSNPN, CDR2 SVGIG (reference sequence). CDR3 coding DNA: TGTGCCTCGATGACAAACTCTGGAAACACCATATATTTT. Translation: CASMTNSGNTIYF.